The 8 T cell receptor beta chains listed next were all sequenced from one sample in a study of blood T cell repertoires in COVID-19. Generated by immunoSEQ multiplex PCR, the TCRdb table keeps only in-frame clones and is missing some. This table has 390,000 or so clones, 89% appearing once. Sequencing was performed on peripheral blood. These receptors were collected from a woman aged 25-40 years with COVID-19, enrolled during active disease.

The CDR3 DNA is TGTGCCAGCAGTTTATGGTCTACAGGGAACTACGAGCAGTACTTC. Its translation is CASSLWSTGNYEQYF. This rearrangement joins TRBV27 to TRBJ2-7; D is perhaps TRBD1 (6 bases). Trimming cost V 1 base and J 3 bases, with 13 bases left between them. Germline loops: CDR1 MNHEY, CDR2 SMNVEV (reference sequence). CDR3 length equals 15 residues.

The chain uses TRBV11-2 and TRBJ1-3; D might be TRBD1 (6 bases). Trimming removed 5 bases at V and 4 bases at J, with 12 bases between. The CDR3 consists of 14 residues. CDR1 SGHAT and CDR2 FQNNGV come from the germline V gene. The CDR3 reads CASSRTGTGNTIYF. CDR3 bases: TGTGCCAGCAGCCGCACAGGGACCGGAAACACCATATATTTT.

The V and J genes are TRBV7-2 and TRBJ2-2; D call uncertain. Deletions cut 0 bases from V and 2 bases from J, with 7 bases between. This CDR3 is built from 15 residues. Germline V gene data show CDR1 as SGHTA and CDR2 as FQGNSA. CDR3 nucleotides: TGTGCCAGCAGCTTAGCCGTCCTCAACACCGGGGAGCTGTTTTTT. Its translation is CASSLAVLNTGELFF. Using reference TRBV7-2 and TRBJ2-2 for the parts outside the CDR3, the full variable domain is GAGVSQSPSNKVTEKGKDVELRCDPISGHTALYWYRQSLGQGLEFLIYFQGNSAPDKSGLPSDRFSAERTGGSVSTLTIQRTQQEDSAVYLCASSLAVLNTGELFFGEGSRLTVL.

V usage is TRBV7-2 and J usage is TRBJ2-7, with TRBD1 identical over 11 bases. CDR3 length: 14 residues. CDR1 is SGHTA, CDR2 FQGNSA, per germline. Trimming at V came to 5 bases and at J to 2 bases, leaving 2 bases not matched to a gene. The CDR3 region has the DNA TGTGCCAGCAGCGAGGGACAGGGGGCCTACGAGCAGTACTTC. Its protein is CASSEGQGAYEQYF.

The chain links TRBV5-4 to TRBJ1-1, with D possibly being TRBD1 (5 bases). Germline assignment: CDR1 SGHNT and CDR2 YYREEE (reference sequence). The CDR3 is made up of 13 amino acids. Trimming removed 2 bases at V and 3 bases at J, with 8 bases between. Here the CDR3 DNA reads TGTGCCAGCAGCTTTACAGGAGACACTGAAGCTTTCTTT. This codes for CASSFTGDTEAFF.

In its sample, this clone was seen once. This rearrangement joins TRBV11-2 to TRBJ1-2; the D gene is possibly TRBD1 (5 bases). Looked up from germline, CDR1 is SGHAT and CDR2 is FQNNGV. V dropped 0 bases and J dropped 3 bases, with 14 bases sitting between them. This CDR3 has 16 amino acids. CDR3 amino acids: CASSLEARPGDYGYTF. In nucleotides, the CDR3 is TGTGCCAGCAGCTTAGAGGCACGGCCGGGGGACTATGGCTACACCTTC.

The V and J genes are TRBV6-5 and TRBJ2-7, with a possible D match to TRBD1 (6 bases). This CDR3 spans 13 amino acids. V lost 2 bases and J 10 bases, leaving 15 bases between the germline ends. Germline V gene sequence: CDR1 MNHEY, CDR2 SVGAGI. In DNA form, the CDR3 reads TGTGCCAGCAGTTACGGGGGCCTAGGGAAACAGTACTTC. It encodes CASSYGGLGKQYF.

This chain uses TRBV10-1 with TRBJ2-3, with 9 bases aligning to TRBD1. CDR3 size: 15 residues. Germline CDR1 is WNHNN and CDR2 is SYGVQD (reference sequence). V gave up 3 bases and J gave up 6 bases; unmatched junction bases: 7. In DNA form, the CDR3 reads TGCGCCAGCAGTGACTGGGACAGGGTAACTGATACGCAGTATTTT. Translated, it gives CASSDWDRVTDTQYF.